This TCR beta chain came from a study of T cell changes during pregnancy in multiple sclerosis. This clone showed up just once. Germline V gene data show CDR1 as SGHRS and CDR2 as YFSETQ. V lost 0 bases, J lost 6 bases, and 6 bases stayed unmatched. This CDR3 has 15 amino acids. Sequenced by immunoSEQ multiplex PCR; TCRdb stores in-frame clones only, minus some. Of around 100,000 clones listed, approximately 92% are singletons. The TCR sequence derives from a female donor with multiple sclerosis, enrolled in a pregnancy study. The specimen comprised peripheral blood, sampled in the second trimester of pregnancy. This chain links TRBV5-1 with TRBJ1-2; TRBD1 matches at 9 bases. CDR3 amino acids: CASSLAGQGINGYTF. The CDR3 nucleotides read TGCGCCAGCAGCTTGGCCGGACAGGGGATCAATGGCTACACCTTC.